One TCR beta chain is described in this entry. The CDR3 spans 15 residues. CDR1 and CDR2 from the germline V gene are SGHTA and FQGNSA. V trimming: 5 bases; J trimming: 5 bases; junction bases outside the gene matches: 10. The data were obtained in a study of blood T cell repertoires in COVID-19. Study summary: Spain, Italy and the United States supplied samples that represented acute and convalescent COVID-19.

Original analysis: Reference gene primer amplification in the assay estimated nucleated cell counts. TCRdb's table, derived via immunoSEQ multiplex PCR, lists solely in-frame clones and lacks some. V and J calls and clone size follow that table, whereas D and trimming were derived from the DNA. The sample yields approximately 300,000 clones, 70% to 90% seen once. The sequencing sample was made of peripheral blood. The chain combines TRBV7-2 with TRBJ1-1, with 8 bases that match TRBD1. This TCR came from a man younger than 30 who had recovered from COVID-19. The CDR3 DNA follows: TGTGCCAGCAGCCCATTCAGGGGGCCGGGGACTGAAGCTTTCTTT. It yields the protein CASSPFRGPGTEAFF. Together with reference TRBV7-2 and TRBJ1-1, the CDR3 gives the full variable domain: GAGVSQSPSNKVTEKGKDVELRCDPISGHTALYWYRQSLGQGLEFLIYFQGNSAPDKSGLPSDRFSAERTGGSVSTLTIQRTQQEDSAVYLCASSPFRGPGTEAFFGQGTRLTVV.